The present T cell receptor (beta chain) was sequenced within a study of T-cell reconstitution after alpha-beta-depleted transplantation in children. This clonotype was detected only a few times. Construction of the TCRbeta library involved unique molecular identifiers. TCRdb reprocessed the PCR reads via MiXCR and lists one record per CDR3 protein. The table records some 500,000 distinct CDR3 sequences, approximately 32% of them present only once. The J segment lost 0 bases and the V segment lost 0 bases, leaving 8 bases of the junction unmatched. The CDR3 runs 18 residues. Germline assignment: CDR1 SGHKS and CDR2 YYEKEE (reference sequence).

The chain employs TRBV5-5 and TRBJ1-2; 10 bases are a match to TRBD1. The TCR comes from a human donor who donated a stem cell graft to a child with aplastic anemia. This material consisted of PBMCs from the stem cell graft donor, taken from the stem cell graft. The CDR3 sequence: CASSLAGQGGLANYGYTF. CDR3 DNA: TGTGCCAGCAGCTTGGCCGGACAGGGGGGATTAGCTAACTATGGCTACACCTTC.